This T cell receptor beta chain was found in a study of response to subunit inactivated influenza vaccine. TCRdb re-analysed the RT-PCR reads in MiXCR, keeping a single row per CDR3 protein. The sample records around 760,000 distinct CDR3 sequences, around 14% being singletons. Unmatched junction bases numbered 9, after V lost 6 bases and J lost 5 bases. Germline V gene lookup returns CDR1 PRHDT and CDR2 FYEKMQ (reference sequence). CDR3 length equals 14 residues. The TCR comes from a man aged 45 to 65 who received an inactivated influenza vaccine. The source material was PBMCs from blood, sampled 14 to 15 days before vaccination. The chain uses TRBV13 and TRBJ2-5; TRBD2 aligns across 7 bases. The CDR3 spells CASSRRENRETQYF. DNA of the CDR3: TGTGCCAGCAGTAGGCGGGAGAACCGTGAGACCCAGTACTTC.